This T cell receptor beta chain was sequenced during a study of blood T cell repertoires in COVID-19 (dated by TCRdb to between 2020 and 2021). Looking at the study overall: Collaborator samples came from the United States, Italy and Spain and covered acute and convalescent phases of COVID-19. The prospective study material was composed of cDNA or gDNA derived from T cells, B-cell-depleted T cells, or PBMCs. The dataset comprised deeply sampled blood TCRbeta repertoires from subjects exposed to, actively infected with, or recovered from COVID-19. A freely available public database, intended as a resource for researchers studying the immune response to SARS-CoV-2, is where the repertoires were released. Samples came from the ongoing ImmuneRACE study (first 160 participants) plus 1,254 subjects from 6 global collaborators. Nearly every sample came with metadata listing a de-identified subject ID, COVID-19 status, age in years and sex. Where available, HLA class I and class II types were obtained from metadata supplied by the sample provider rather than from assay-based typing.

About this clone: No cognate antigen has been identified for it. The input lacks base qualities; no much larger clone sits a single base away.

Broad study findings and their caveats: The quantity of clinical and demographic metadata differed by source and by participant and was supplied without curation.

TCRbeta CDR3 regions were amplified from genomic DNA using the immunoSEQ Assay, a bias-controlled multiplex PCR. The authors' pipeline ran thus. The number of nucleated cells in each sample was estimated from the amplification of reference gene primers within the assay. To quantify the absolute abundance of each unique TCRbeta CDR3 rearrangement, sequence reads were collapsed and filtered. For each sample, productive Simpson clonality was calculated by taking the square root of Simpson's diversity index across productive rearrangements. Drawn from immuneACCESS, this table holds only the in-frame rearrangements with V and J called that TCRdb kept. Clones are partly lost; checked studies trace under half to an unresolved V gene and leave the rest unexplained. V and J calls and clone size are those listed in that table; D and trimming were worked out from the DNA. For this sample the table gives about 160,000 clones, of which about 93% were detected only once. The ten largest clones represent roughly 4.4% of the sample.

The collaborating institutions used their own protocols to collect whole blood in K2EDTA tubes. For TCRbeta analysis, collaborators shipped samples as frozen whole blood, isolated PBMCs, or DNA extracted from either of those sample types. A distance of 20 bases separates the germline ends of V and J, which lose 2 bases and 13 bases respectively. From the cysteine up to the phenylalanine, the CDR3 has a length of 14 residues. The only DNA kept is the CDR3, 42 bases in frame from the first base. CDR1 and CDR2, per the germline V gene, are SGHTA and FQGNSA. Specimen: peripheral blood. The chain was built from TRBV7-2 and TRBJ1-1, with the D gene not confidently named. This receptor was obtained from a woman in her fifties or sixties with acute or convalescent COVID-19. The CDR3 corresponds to CASSLSQNAVEGFF. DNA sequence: TGTGCCAGCAGCTTATCTCAGAACGCCGTAGAGGGTTTCTTT.